These 8 T cell receptor beta chains were all obtained from the same sample, sequenced in a study of identifying expanded T cells in peripheral blood (dated by TCRdb to about 2019). The library was produced with the immunoSEQ multiplex PCR assay. This immuneACCESS table, as held by TCRdb, lists in-frame sequences with V and J called but not all clones. Of the missing ones, under half trace to an unresolved V gene in checked studies; the others have no known cause. Counted in this sample were approximately 75,000 clones; around 90% of them appeared once. Over 2.5% of the sample lies in the top ten. The sequenced sample consisted of blood. Receptors were obtained from a person aged 18-70 years in good health.

V usage is TRBV27 and J usage is TRBJ1-1; D is unclear. The CDR3 totals 16 residues. The V end was cut by 2 bases, the J end by 1 base, with 14 bases between. In germline, CDR1 is MNHEY, CDR2 SMNVEV (reference sequence). CDR3 sequence: CASSLGPQVSNTEAFF. CDR3 in DNA: TGTGCCAGCAGTTTAGGGCCCCAGGTTTCGAACACTGAAGCTTTCTTT.

CDR3 in amino acids: CATSRDPGPEETQYF. For the CDR3, the DNA is TGTGCCACCAGCAGAGACCCGGGGCCAGAGGAGACCCAGTACTTC. The rearrangement links TRBV15 to TRBJ2-5; possibly TRBD1 or TRBD2 for D (5 bases each). Trimming shortened V by 0 bases and J by 5 bases, and 13 bases separated the two germline ends. Per germline, CDR1 LNHNV and CDR2 YYDKDF (reference sequence). This CDR3 spans 15 amino acids.

The chain couples TRBV6-6 to TRBJ2-7; 7 nucleotides match TRBD1. V lost 5 bases and J lost 3; bases outside the gene matches: 13. The V gene's germline CDR1 is MNHNY and CDR2 SVGAGI (reference sequence). The CDR3 has 16 residues. DNA of the CDR3: TGTGCCAGCAGTCCCGACCACAGGGGCGCGGTCTACGAGCAGTACTTC. Protein sequence: CASSPDHRGAVYEQYF.

As DNA, the CDR3 is TGTGCCAGCAGCTTAGGCAGACTAGCTGGGCAGTTCTTC. This gives the protein CASSLGRLAGQFF. The chain is built from TRBV11-2 and TRBJ2-1; 7 bases are shared with TRBD2. The CDR3 is made up of 13 amino acids. Germline-derived CDR1 and CDR2 are SGHAT and FQNNGV. V shed 1 base, J shed 12 bases, and the junction held 6 bases outside the gene matches. The full variable domain, in which reference TRBV11-2 and TRBJ2-1 provide the parts outside the CDR3, is EAGVAQSPRYKIIEKRQSVAFWCNPISGHATLYWYQQILGQGPKLLIQFQNNGVVDDSQLPKDRFSAERLKGVDSTLKIQPAKLEDSAVYLCASSLGRLAGQFFGPGTRLTVL.

The chain recombines TRBV7-8 with TRBJ1-4; D perhaps matches TRBD1 (5 bases). Germline loops: CDR1 SGHVS, CDR2 FQNEAQ. V lost 4 bases and J lost 7, with 13 bases in between. This CDR3 contains 14 residues. The DNA for the CDR3 is TGTGCCAGCAGCTCACAGGCAGTAGGTGAAAAACTGTTTTTT. Translated, it gives CASSSQAVGEKLFF.

This chain uses TRBV2 with TRBJ1-2; D may be TRBD1 (5 bases). The CDR3 spans 12 residues. The ends were cut back, 7 bases at V and 8 bases at J, with 14 bases in the middle. Germline V gene data show CDR1 as SNHLY and CDR2 as FYNNEI. This CDR3 reads CASTPGRDGYTF. The CDR3 nucleotides are TGTGCCAGCACCCCGGGAAGGGACGGCTACACCTTC.

This chain joins TRBV10-1 and TRBJ1-3; tentatively, D is TRBD1 (6 bases). V dropped 4 bases and J dropped 0 bases, with 16 bases sitting between them. Germline V lookup: CDR1 WNHNN, CDR2 SYGVQD (reference sequence). This CDR3 has 17 residues. Here the CDR3 reads CASSGTVPRTSGNTIYF. CDR3 nucleotide sequence: TGCGCCAGCAGTGGGACAGTTCCGAGAACCTCTGGAAACACCATATATTTT.

The chain combines TRBV11-2 with TRBJ1-4, with TRBD1 matching 8 bases. Germline CDR1 is SGHAT and CDR2 is FQNNGV. This CDR3 is built from 14 residues. V lost 5 bases, J lost 7 bases, and 6 bases stayed unmatched. This CDR3 reads CASSQTGVSEKLFF. DNA of the CDR3: TGTGCCAGCAGCCAGACAGGGGTTAGTGAAAAACTGTTTTTT.